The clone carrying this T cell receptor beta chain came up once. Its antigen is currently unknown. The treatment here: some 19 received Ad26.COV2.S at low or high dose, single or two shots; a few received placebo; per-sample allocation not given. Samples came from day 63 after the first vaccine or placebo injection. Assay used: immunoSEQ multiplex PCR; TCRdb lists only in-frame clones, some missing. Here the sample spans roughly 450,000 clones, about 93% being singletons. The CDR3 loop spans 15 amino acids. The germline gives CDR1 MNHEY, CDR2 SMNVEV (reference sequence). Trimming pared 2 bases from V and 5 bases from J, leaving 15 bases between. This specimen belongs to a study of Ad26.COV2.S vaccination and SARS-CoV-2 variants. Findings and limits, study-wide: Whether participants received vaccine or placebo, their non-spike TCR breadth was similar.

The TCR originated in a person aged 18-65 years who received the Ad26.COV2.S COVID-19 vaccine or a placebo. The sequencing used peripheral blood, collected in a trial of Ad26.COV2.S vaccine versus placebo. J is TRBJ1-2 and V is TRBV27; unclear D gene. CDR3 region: CASSLNGIFLYGYTF. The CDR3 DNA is TGTGCCAGCAGTTTAAACGGAATCTTCCTTTATGGCTACACCTTC.